In this sample, the clone carrying this T cell receptor beta chain turned up once. What it binds is not known. This entry belongs to a study of shared clonotypes between healthy human individuals. Study results and limitations: Of the naive CD4 clonotypes, approximately 5% were shared across a few donors. The generation probabilities recorded for non-shared clonotypes fell below those of clonotypes shared by all four donors. A generally larger estimated richness was seen in naive subsets than in memory subsets.

Germline CDR1 and CDR2: LNHDA and SQIVND (reference sequence). The CDR3 is 14 amino acids. V was clipped by 3 bases and J by 7 bases, with 10 bases between them. TCRdb's table, derived via immunoSEQ multiplex PCR, lists solely in-frame clones and lacks some. Of some 2.1 million clones in the sample, 85% to 95% are singletons; the top ten hold more than 0.1%. The sequenced material came from naive CD4+ T cells sorted from blood. Subset denoted: CD45RA+ positively selected. This clonotype originated in a man younger than 35 in good health. The chain recombines TRBV19 with TRBJ1-6; D is ambiguous. CDR3 nucleotide sequence: TGTGCCAGTAGTATCCGGGTCCAGAATTCACCCCTCCACTTT. Protein sequence: CASSIRVQNSPLHF. The entire variable domain, with the rest obtained from reference TRBV19 and TRBJ1-6, is as follows: DGGITQSPKYLFRKEGQNVTLSCEQNLNHDAMYWYRQDPGQGLRLIYYSQIVNDFQKGDIAEGYSVSREKKESFPLTVTSAQKNPTAFYLCASSIRVQNSPLHFGNGTRLTVT.